The present TCR beta chain was sequenced within a study of blood T cell repertoires in COVID-19. Study overall: Sample material is recorded as cDNA or gDNA derived from T cells, B-cell-depleted T cells, or PBMCs.

Recruits, aged roughly 18 to 90 years, lived in 24 US areas. Per the authors' pipeline: Estimates of nucleated cell counts were drawn from the amplification of reference gene primers. The repertoire was sequenced with immunoSEQ multiplex PCR; TCRdb's copy has only in-frame clones and lacks some. The V and J calls and clone size were taken over from that table, and D and trimming were inferred from the DNA. The table includes some 490,000 clones, roughly nine tenths detected once. Germline V lookup: CDR1 SNHLY, CDR2 FYNNEI. V gave up 6 bases and J gave up 14 bases, with 27 bases separating them. This CDR3 contains 15 residues.

Sequenced input: PBMCs or T cells enriched from blood (not recorded which). The sequence was obtained from an older woman who had recovered from COVID-19. The chain uses TRBV2 and TRBJ2-3, with D tentatively TRBD2 (6 bases). DNA for the CDR3: TGTGCCAGCAGGGCCCGGGACTCCCTGGGTAGTCGTCCGTATTTT. It encodes CASRARDSLGSRPYF.